This is a list of T cell receptor beta chains from one sample in a study of blood T cell repertoires in COVID-19. Profiling relied on immunoSEQ multiplex PCR, and the TCRdb table lists in-frame clones only, not all of them. The sample lists some 360,000 clones, around nine tenths seen once, with 3.9% in the top ten. The specimen was peripheral blood. These receptors came from a woman aged 55-75 years with COVID-19, enrolled during active disease. Each CDR3 is given with its conserved first and last residue. D genes are given only for firm matches. Not every row has a clone size; where given, it reads once, few, many or a size class.

d_gene,abundance,v_gene,j_gene,len,CDR3nt,CDR3aa
TRBD1,.,TRBV7-9,TRBJ1-5,16,TGTGCCAGCAGCTCCCTGGGACAGGGTCTATTCAGCCCCCAGCATTTT,CASSSLGQGLFSPQHF
.,.,TRBV19,TRBJ2-5,13,TGTGCCAGTAGTGGTGAACAGAAAGAGACCCAGTACTTC,CASSGEQKETQYF
.,.,TRBV10-3,TRBJ1-2,12,TGTGCCATCAGTGGTAGCAGCTATGGCTACACCTTC,CAISGSSYGYTF
TRBD1,.,TRBV3-1/TRBV3-2,TRBJ2-1,14,TGTGCCAGCAGCCATAGGACAGGGTTTCACCCCCAATTCTTC,CASSHRTGFHPQFF
.,.,TRBV29-1,TRBJ2-5,15,TGCAGCGTTGAAGAACACAGGGACCCCAAAGAGACCCAGTACTTC,CSVEEHRDPKETQYF
.,.,TRBV19,TRBJ2-4,15,TGTGCCAGTAGTATATCCGGGGTGGCCAAAAACATTCAGTACTTC,CASSISGVAKNIQYF
TRBD1,.,TRBV19,TRBJ1-5,14,TGTGCCACCCAGACAGGGACAGGGTACCAGCCCCAGCATTTT,CATQTGTGYQPQHF
TRBD2,.,TRBV7-2,TRBJ2-1,19,TGTGCCAGCAGCTCACTTAGCGGGGGGGCCACTAGGTCCTACAATGAGCAGTTCTTC,CASSSLSGGATRSYNEQFF
.,.,TRBV24-1,TRBJ2-7,10,TGTGCCCCGGTGTTGGACGAGCAGTACTTC,CAPVLDEQYF
.,.,TRBV18,TRBJ1-2,13,TGTGCCAGCTCTGTGAATGAGGACTATGGCTACACCTTC,CASSVNEDYGYTF
.,.,TRBV18,TRBJ1-6,15,TGTGCCAGCTCACCTCGACAGGCCGAGTATTCATCCCTCCACTTT,CASSPRQAEYSSLHF
.,.,TRBV28,TRBJ1-1,15,TGTGCCAGCAGTTTACACCAAATACGGGACACTGAAGCTTTCTTT,CASSLHQIRDTEAFF
.,.,TRBV28,TRBJ1-2,13,TGTGCCAGCAGCCCCCGGACAGCATATGGCTACACCTTC,CASSPRTAYGYTF
TRBD1,.,TRBV7-2,TRBJ2-7,14,TGTGCCAGCAGGTCTCCGGGACAGACCTACGAGCAGTACTTC,CASRSPGQTYEQYF
.,.,TRBV7-9,TRBJ1-3,14,TGTGCCAGCAGCCCGGGTTCCTCTGGAAACACCATATATTTT,CASSPGSSGNTIYF
.,.,TRBV9,TRBJ1-5,15,TGTGCCAGCAGCGTAGCCCCAGGGGCAGGGCAGCCCCAGCATTTT,CASSVAPGAGQPQHF
TRBD2,.,TRBV5-5,TRBJ2-1,12,TGTGCCAGCAGCGGGAGGGTGAATGAGCAGTTCTTC,CASSGRVNEQFF
.,.,TRBV25-1,TRBJ1-2,13,TGTGCCAGCAGGGATAGTAACAGCTATGGCTACACCTTC,CASRDSNSYGYTF
TRBD1,.,TRBV4-1,TRBJ2-7,16,TGCGCCAGCAGCCAAGACGTGGGACAGGGCGTATGTGAGCAGTACTTC,CASSQDVGQGVCEQYF
.,.,TRBV7-2,TRBJ1-1,14,TGTGCCAGCAGCTTAGCGCTAAGGAACACTGAAGCTTTCTTT,CASSLALRNTEAFF
.,.,TRBV21-1,TRBJ1-5,15,TGTGCCAGCAGCCAGGGCGTCGAGGGCAATCAGCCCCAGCATTTT,CASSQGVEGNQPQHF
.,.,TRBV7-2,TRBJ2-1,16,TGTGCCAGCAGCCCCCGCGTGAGGGATACCTACAATGAGCAGTTCTTC,CASSPRVRDTYNEQFF
TRBD1,.,TRBV27,TRBJ1-2,14,TGTGCCAGTAAACAGGGGGCTGCTGGCTATGGCTACACCTTC,CASKQGAAGYGYTF
TRBD2,.,TRBV5-4,TRBJ2-3,14,TGTGCCAGCAGCGGGACTAGTTCGGGGGATACGCAGTATTTT,CASSGTSSGDTQYF
.,.,TRBV28,TRBJ2-2,14,TGTGCCAGCGGGCTCTGGGGGGATACCGGGGAGCTGTTTTTT,CASGLWGDTGELFF
TRBD1,.,TRBV19,TRBJ1-4,12,TGTGCCAGCCAGGACAGGGCGGAAAAACTGTTTTTT,CASQDRAEKLFF
.,.,TRBV2,TRBJ2-7,16,TGTGCCAGCAGTGAACCGGACGGCGGGGTCGGGTACGAGCAGTACTTC,CASSEPDGGVGYEQYF
TRBD1,.,TRBV7-2,TRBJ1-3,16,TGTGCCAGCAGCACCCGACAGGGGGCAACTGGAAACACCATATATTTT,CASSTRQGATGNTIYF
.,.,TRBV5-1,TRBJ2-5,15,TGCGCCAGCAGCTTCCTCGGCCAGAGCGAAGAGACCCAGTACTTC,CASSFLGQSEETQYF
TRBD1,.,TRBV18,TRBJ1-2,13,TGTGCCAGCTCAGGAGGACAGGGGTATGGCTACACCTTC,CASSGGQGYGYTF
.,.,TRBV3-1/TRBV3-2,TRBJ2-1,11,TGTGCCATCTCGATGAGGGATGAGCAGTTCTTC,CAISMRDEQFF
.,once,TRBV5-6,TRBJ1-5,13,TGTGCCAGCAGCTTCCAGAACAATCAGCCCCAGCATTTT,CASSFQNNQPQHF
.,few,TRBV3-1/TRBV3-2,TRBJ1-3,11,TGTGCCAGCAGCCGGGGGGGCACCATATATTTT,CASSRGGTIYF